This T cell receptor beta chain was recovered during a study of patients with pleural tuberculosis. V shed 4 bases and J shed 4 bases, with 5 bases lying between them. Germline-derived CDR1 and CDR2 are ENHRY and SYGVKD. The CDR3 covers 12 residues. Via MiXCR, TCRdb re-called the reads, giving one row per CDR3 protein. The table shows tens of thousands of distinct CDR3 sequences, with 5.5% to 8% occurring only once. This sequence joins TRBV10-3 and TRBJ1-5; D ambiguous. The TCR originated in a human donor with pleural tuberculosis. The CDR3 is CAISGGNQPQHF. In DNA, the CDR3 is TGTGCCATCAGTGGAGGTAATCAGCCCCAGCATTTT.